This TCR beta chain is from a study of immune evolution from preneoplasia to lung adenocarcinoma. Deletions cut 0 bases from V and 0 bases from J, with 18 bases between. Germline lookup yields CDR1 LNHDA and CDR2 SQIVND (reference sequence). CDR3 size: 19 residues. Profiling relied on immunoSEQ multiplex PCR, and the TCRdb table lists in-frame clones only, not all of them. The sample consists of about 11,000 clones, about 74% of them appearing once. The J gene is TRBJ1-3, the V gene TRBV19; the D gene is possibly TRBD1 (5 bases). This clonotype was sampled from a person aged 55 to 69 with lung adenocarcinoma. Some clones in this sample may be carry-over from other donors' samples. Sequencing was performed on FFPE normal lung tissue adjacent to the tumor. The CDR3: CASSIDLWGEPSSGNTIYF. The DNA for the CDR3 is TGTGCCAGTAGTATAGATCTATGGGGGGAACCTTCCTCTGGAAACACCATATATTTT.